This T cell receptor (beta chain) was documented in a study of blood T cell repertoires in COVID-19. J gave up 1 base and V 3 bases, and 2 bases lay outside the gene matches. Germline CDR1 reads SGHTA; CDR2 reads FQGNSA. There are 15 residues in the CDR3. Produced via immunoSEQ multiplex PCR; TCRdb's table is partial and in-frame only. The sample shows more than 100,000 clones, 90% of them seen only once. The V and J genes are TRBV7-2 and TRBJ2-5; 10 bases are shared with TRBD2. Specimen: peripheral blood. The receptor was isolated from a woman in her sixties or seventies with COVID-19, enrolled during active disease. CDR3 coding DNA: TGTGCCAGCAGCTTGGTAGCGGGGGGCCAAGAGACCCAGTACTTC. This codes for CASSLVAGGQETQYF.